The following is a T cell receptor beta chain sequence with its context. The ends were cut back, 4 bases at V and 5 bases at J, with 24 bases in the middle. Germline CDR1 and CDR2: GTSNPN and SVGIG (reference sequence). There are 17 residues in the CDR3. This sample was included in a study of control samples from healthy donors and cancer patients. Sequencing used immunoSEQ multiplex PCR; TCRdb keeps in-frame clones, though not all of them. This sample carries some 110,000 clones, approximately 90% of them seen once, and the ten largest clones take approximately 1%. This receptor was taken from a woman aged 45-65 years with colorectal cancer. Sequenced sample: PBMCs. V gene TRBV30 combines with J gene TRBJ2-1; D is perhaps TRBD2 (6 bases). The CDR3 sequence is CAWNVRGGVYLHNEQFF. The CDR3 bases are TGTGCCTGGAATGTGAGGGGCGGGGTTTACCTTCACAATGAGCAGTTCTTC.